The 27 T cell receptor beta chains listed next were all sequenced from one sample in a study of blood T cell repertoires in COVID-19 (TCRdb year 2020). Library preparation was by the immunoSEQ multiplex PCR assay. Drawn from immuneACCESS, this table holds only the in-frame rearrangements with V and J called that TCRdb kept. Clones are partly lost; checked studies trace under half to an unresolved V gene and leave the rest unexplained. The sample table contains over 55,000 clones; only one count was recorded for about nine tenths of them. Of the sample, 22% falls within the top ten clones. Sequencing was carried out using peripheral blood. The receptors shown here come from a woman over 75 with COVID-19, enrolled during active disease.

The chain is built from TRBV6-1 and TRBJ1-1; 7 positions agree with TRBD1. The CDR3 runs 15 residues. The V and J ends lost 0 bases and 4 bases, in that order; junction bases with no gene match: 5. Germline V gene lookup returns CDR1 MNHNS and CDR2 SASEGT. CDR3 sequence (DNA): TGTGCCAGCAGTGAAGCGGGTCAGGGGGTCACTGAAGCTTTCTTT. This codes for CASSEAGQGVTEAFF.

A few counts support this clone. The CDR3 loop is CASSLAQGLTNEQFF. For the CDR3, the DNA is TGTGCCAGCAGCTTAGCACAGGGCCTTACGAATGAGCAGTTCTTC. This sequence joins TRBV7-9 and TRBJ2-1, with a weak D call TRBD1 (6 bases). Germline V gives CDR1 SEHNR, CDR2 FQNEAQ (reference sequence). The ends were cut back, 0 bases at V and 7 bases at J, with 13 bases in the middle. The CDR3 is made up of 15 amino acids.

The chain links TRBV27 to TRBJ1-1; no clear D gene. CDR3 length: 13 residues. CDR1 and CDR2 (germline): MNHEY, SMNVEV (reference sequence). Trimming stripped 2 bases from V and 4 bases from J, with 8 bases between. This CDR3 is CASSLTSGTEAFF. The CDR3 DNA reads as TGTGCCAGCAGTTTAACTTCGGGCACTGAAGCTTTCTTT.

The rearrangement uses TRBV6-5 and TRBJ2-5, with D possibly being TRBD1 (8 bases). Germline-derived CDR1 and CDR2 are MNHEY and SVGAGI. The V end lost 6 bases, the J end lost 5 bases, and 16 bases lay between the germline ends. This CDR3 is built from 14 residues. The CDR3 reads CASSFPQGGETQYF. In DNA form, the CDR3 reads TGTGCCAGCAGCTTTCCACAGGGGGGGGAGACCCAGTACTTC.

The chain has TRBV18 and TRBJ1-6; no reliable D call. Germline assignment: CDR1 KGHSH and CDR2 LQKENI. Between the trimmed V and J ends, which lost 3 bases and 7 bases, there was a span of 16 bases. The CDR3 has 16 residues. CDR3 sequence (DNA): TGTGCCAGCTCACCCCCCCCTTCGAACGGGAATTCACCCCTCCACTTT. Encoded protein: CASSPPPSNGNSPLHF.

The chain combines TRBV3-1 (or the pseudogene TRBV3-2) with TRBJ2-3; D ambiguous. Trimming took off 0 bases at V and 1 base at J, with 2 bases between the two ends. This CDR3 has 13 residues. Germline V gene data show CDR1 as LGHDT and CDR2 as YNNKEL (reference sequence). The CDR3 coding sequence is TGTGCCAGCAGCCAAGACGGCACAGATACGCAGTATTTT. Amino acid sequence: CASSQDGTDTQYF.

This chain joins TRBV6-5 and TRBJ2-1, with a tentative D call TRBD1 (7 bases). This CDR3 is 15 amino acids long. Deletions cut 5 bases from V and 9 bases from J, with 20 bases between. Per the germline V gene, CDR1 is MNHEY and CDR2 is SVGAGI. CDR3 loop: CASSRGGQGGTEQFF. CDR3 DNA sequence: TGTGCCAGCAGTAGGGGTGGGCAGGGGGGAACTGAGCAGTTCTTC.

This chain links TRBV24-1 with TRBJ1-6, with D perhaps matching TRBD1 (5 bases). This CDR3 comprises 17 residues. V lost 2 bases, J lost 9 bases, and 19 bases lay in between. Germline V CDR1 and CDR2: KGHDR, SFDVKD. The CDR3 DNA reads as TGTGCCACCAGTGATTCGTGGGGCAGGCCCCCGTGTTCACCCCTCCACTTT. Translated: CATSDSWGRPPCSPLHF.

The V gene is TRBV25-1, the J gene TRBJ2-5; D is undetermined. The V end lost 5 bases, the J end lost 4 bases, and 8 bases lay between the germline ends. CDR1 and CDR2 (germline): MGHDK, SYGVNS. This CDR3 has 12 amino acids. The CDR3, as DNA: TGTGCCAGCAGTAGCCCAGGAGAGACCCAGTACTTC. This translates into CASSSPGETQYF.

The genes are TRBV7-9 and TRBJ1-2; the D gene is possibly TRBD1 (6 bases). Germline V CDR1 and CDR2: SEHNR, FQNEAQ (reference sequence). The CDR3 totals 14 residues. V was shortened by 5 bases and J by 4 bases, with 14 bases between the two germline ends. CDR3 protein: CASSPVAGAYGYTF. Written as DNA, the CDR3 is TGTGCCAGCAGCCCAGTGGCGGGGGCCTATGGCTACACCTTC.

The chain has TRBV5-1 and TRBJ1-1; D possibly corresponds to TRBD1 (6 bases). V shed 0 bases and J shed 2 bases, with 8 bases lying between them. The germline gives CDR1 SGHRS, CDR2 YFSETQ. The CDR3 consists of 14 residues. CDR3 nucleotides: TGCGCCAGCAGCTTGGTGGGGGCTAACACTGAAGCTTTCTTT. Protein sequence: CASSLVGANTEAFF.

The V gene is TRBV28, the J gene TRBJ2-7, with D uncertain. This CDR3 comprises 12 residues. Trimming stripped 4 bases from V and 4 bases from J, with 8 bases between. Per the germline V gene, CDR1 is MDHEN and CDR2 is SYDVKM. The CDR3 sequence: CASSSPLYEQYF. In nucleotides, the CDR3 is TGTGCCAGCAGTTCACCACTATACGAGCAGTACTTC.

CDR3 region: CASSSTGTGNTIYF. In nucleotides, the CDR3 is TGTGCCAGCAGCTCGACAGGGACTGGAAACACCATATATTTT. The J gene is TRBJ1-3, the V gene TRBV7-9; 7 bases fit TRBD1. Germline V gene data show CDR1 as SEHNR and CDR2 as FQNEAQ (reference sequence). This CDR3 contains 14 residues. Losses at the gene ends were 4 bases for V and 2 bases for J; bases not matched to a gene: 2. Full variable domain (rest looked up from reference TRBV7-9 and TRBJ1-3): DTGVSQNPRHKITKRGQNVTFRCDPISEHNRLYWYRQTLGQGPEFLTYFQNEAQLEKSRLLSDRFSAERPKGSFSTLEIQRTEQGDSAMYLCASSSTGTGNTIYFGEGSWLTVV.

The chain combines TRBV11-2 with TRBJ1-1; D uncertain. The CDR3 is 14 residues long. Germline values: CDR1 SGHAT, CDR2 FQNNGV. V lost 1 base, J lost 3 bases, and 9 bases lay in between. In nucleotides, the CDR3 is TGTGCCAGCAGCTTAGTCCGGGGTGACACTGAAGCTTTCTTT. This translates into CASSLVRGDTEAFF.

This clone was observed a few times. The chain carries TRBV2 and TRBJ1-5; 7 bases fit TRBD1. CDR1 is SNHLY, CDR2 FYNNEI, per germline. The CDR3 contains 13 residues. V lost 8 bases, J lost 7 bases, and 8 bases stayed unmatched. The CDR3: CASGQGVGQPQHF. In nucleotides, the CDR3 is TGTGCCAGCGGCCAGGGGGTAGGGCAGCCCCAGCATTTT. Full variable domain (outside the CDR3, taken from reference TRBV2 and TRBJ1-5): EPEVTQTPSHQVTQMGQEVILRCVPISNHLYFYWYRQILGQKVEFLVSFYNNEISEKSEIFDDQFSVERPDGSNFTLKIRSTKLEDSAMYFCASGQGVGQPQHFGDGTRLSIL.

The CDR3 reads CASSPSGTRASSGNTIYF. Written as DNA, the CDR3 is TGTGCCAGCAGCCCTTCCGGGACAAGAGCAAGCTCTGGAAACACCATATATTTT. The chain links TRBV7-9 to TRBJ1-3; TRBD1 might be the D (6 bases). The CDR3 is 18 amino acids. The ends were cut back, 5 bases at V and 0 bases at J, with 20 bases in the middle. The germline CDR1 and CDR2 sequences are SEHNR and FQNEAQ (reference sequence).

The chain recombines TRBV3-1 (or the pseudogene TRBV3-2) with TRBJ1-6, with D tentatively TRBD1 (6 bases). This CDR3 comprises 17 residues. V was pared by 4 bases and J by 0 bases, with 13 bases between. Germline V gene data show CDR1 as LGHDT and CDR2 as YNNKEL (reference sequence). The CDR3 loop is CASSPRQASSYNSPLHF. CDR3 bases: TGTGCCAGCAGCCCCCGACAGGCGAGCTCCTATAATTCACCCCTCCACTTT.

This clone was observed once. The chain carries TRBV5-6 and TRBJ1-2; 8 bases match TRBD1. The V gene end was trimmed by 6 bases and the J gene end by 4 bases; junction bases not matched to a gene: 5. CDR3 size: 13 residues. CDR1 is SGHDT, CDR2 YYEEEE, per germline. The DNA of the CDR3 is TGTGCCAGCAAGGCCACAGGGGGCTATGGCTACACCTTC. Its translation is CASKATGGYGYTF. The complete variable domain, with remaining parts taken from reference TRBV5-6 and TRBJ1-2, reads DAGVTQSPTHLIKTRGQQVTLRCSPKSGHDTVSWYQQALGQGPQFIFQYYEEEERQRGNFPDRFSGHQFPNYSSELNVNALLLGDSALYLCASKATGGYGYTFGSGTRLTVV.

The J gene is TRBJ2-3, the V gene TRBV9; 8 nucleotides align to TRBD2. This CDR3 is 15 amino acids long. The germline V gene encodes CDR1 SGDLS and CDR2 YYNGEE. V was clipped by 4 bases and J by 5 bases; unmatched bases: 9. The CDR3 reads CASSLRGGLGDTQYF. The CDR3 DNA reads as TGTGCCAGCAGCTTACGGGGGGGCCTTGGAGATACGCAGTATTTT.

The J gene is TRBJ1-2, the V gene TRBV7-8; TRBD1 might be the D (5 bases). In germline, CDR1 is SGHVS, CDR2 FQNEAQ. The V gene lost 2 bases and the J gene lost 8 bases, with 24 bases spanning the gap. This CDR3 is built from 17 residues. The CDR3 region has the DNA TGTGCCAGCAGCTTAACCTCCGACTCGACAGTTCTGCAAGGCTACACCTTC. Encoded protein: CASSLTSDSTVLQGYTF.

V is TRBV6-2 or TRBV6-3 and J is TRBJ2-1, with 11 bases identical to TRBD2. The CDR3 totals 21 residues. V trimming: 4 bases; J trimming: 2 bases; junction bases outside the gene matches: 19. CDR1 MNHEY and CDR2 SVGEGT come from the germline V gene. The CDR3 coding sequence is TGTGCCAGCAGTTCCCCAGGGGGCCGCACTAGCGGGGGACGCCCCTACAATGAGCAGTTCTTC. Its protein product is CASSSPGGRTSGGRPYNEQFF.

Written as DNA, the CDR3 is TGTGCCAGCCGGGTCATGACGATAACTGAAGCTTTCTTT. The encoded protein is CASRVMTITEAFF. V and J are TRBV2 and TRBJ1-1, with unresolved D. The CDR3 length is 13 residues. Trimming cost V 8 bases and J 5 bases, with 15 bases left between them. Germline CDR1 SNHLY, CDR2 FYNNEI.

This chain links TRBV5-4 with TRBJ2-3; perhaps TRBD2 as D (6 bases). The CDR3 contains 14 residues. Trimming took off 4 bases at V and 3 bases at J, with 12 bases between the two ends. Per the germline V gene, CDR1 is SGHNT and CDR2 is YYREEE (reference sequence). Here the CDR3 DNA reads TGTGCCAGCAGCGTTAGCGGCGCTACAGATACGCAGTATTTT. Translating gives CASSVSGATDTQYF.

The chain employs TRBV6-1 and TRBJ1-5, with 7 bases lining up with TRBD1. The V gene end was trimmed by 2 bases and the J gene end by 2 bases; junction bases not matched to a gene: 3. The CDR3 runs to 15 residues. Looked up from germline, CDR1 is MNHNS and CDR2 is SASEGT. The CDR3 bases are TGTGCCAGCAGTGAAAACAGGGGTGGCAATCAGCCCCAGCATTTT. It encodes CASSENRGGNQPQHF.

V usage is TRBV27 and J usage is TRBJ1-2, with 7 nucleotides matching TRBD1. The germline CDR1 and CDR2 sequences are MNHEY and SMNVEV (reference sequence). The V gene end was trimmed by 3 bases and the J gene end by 5 bases; junction bases not matched to a gene: 6. CDR3 size: 14 residues. Written as DNA, the CDR3 is TGTGCCAGCAGTTTCGACAGGGTCGGATATGGCTACACCTTC. It specifies CASSFDRVGYGYTF.

The chain recombines TRBV9 with TRBJ2-1, with 8 bases lining up with TRBD2. Trimming at V came to 0 bases and at J to 6 bases, leaving 8 bases not matched to a gene. The CDR3 totals 16 residues. Germline CDR1 reads SGDLS; CDR2 reads YYNGEE. The DNA of the CDR3 is TGTGCCAGCAGCGTAGTTAGTCAAGCGGGGGCCAATGAGCAGTTCTTC. Protein sequence: CASSVVSQAGANEQFF.

The chain uses TRBV3-1 (or the pseudogene TRBV3-2) and TRBJ2-6; possibly TRBD2 for D (5 bases). The CDR3 covers 16 residues. Trimming cost V 4 bases and J 4 bases, with 14 bases left between them. Germline CDR1 is LGHDT and CDR2 is YNNKEL (reference sequence). The CDR3 loop is CASSLRVGVGANVLTF. The CDR3 DNA sequence: TGTGCCAGCAGCCTTCGGGTCGGGGTCGGGGCCAACGTCCTGACTTTC.